This T cell receptor beta chain was captured by sequencing in a study of shared clonotypes between healthy human individuals. Per the germline V gene, CDR1 is SGDLS and CDR2 is YYNGEE. This CDR3 is 13 amino acids long. V lost 3 bases, J lost 8 bases, and 6 bases stayed unmatched. Deep level was the assay's run setting. Each cell subset's genomic DNA was divided evenly among several immunoSEQ plates. The assay was immunoSEQ multiplex PCR, and TCRdb's table has in-frame clones only and misses some. This sample has some 2,500,000 clones, with 93% found just once. Worth noting for this clone: At the DNA level, this CDR3 is encoded by other sequences in the same sample as well.

Healthy HIV-negative adults with no recent acute infections or vaccinations were recruited as donors. This chain uses TRBV9 with TRBJ1-2; 8 nucleotides agree with TRBD1. This receptor was taken from a young man in good health. Some clones in this sample may be carry-over from other donors' samples. The sample consisted of naive CD4+ T cells from PBMCs. Noted subset: CD45RA+ positively selected. In nucleotides, the CDR3 is TGTGCCAGCAGCGGCTCAGGGGGCGAAGGCTACACCTTC. This codes for CASSGSGGEGYTF.